This T cell receptor beta chain came from a study of monozygotic twins with inflammatory bowel disease. One entry per CDR3 protein, without DNA, is what TCRdb gives after re-calling the 5' RACE reads. The sample table sets out some 150,000 distinct CDR3 sequences. Germline V gives CDR1 MRHNA, CDR2 SNTAGT. The CDR3 is 17 amino acids. This chain uses TRBV6-4 with TRBJ2-1; TCRdb designates TRBD2, a call that cannot be tested without DNA. The sequenced sample consisted of blood. This TCR was sampled from a human donor with ulcerative colitis or Crohn's disease, or a healthy co-twin of an affected twin (not recorded which). The CDR3 reads CASSPLGSSGIYNEQFF.